This TCR beta chain was documented in a study of blood T cell repertoires in COVID-19 (dated by TCRdb to 2020 to 2022). Concerning the study at large: Samples from collaborators originated in the United States, Italy and Spain and spanned both the acute and convalescent phases of COVID-19. The material from the prospective study consisted of cDNA or gDNA derived from T cells, B-cell-depleted T cells, or PBMCs. The dataset comprised deeply sampled blood TCRbeta repertoires from subjects exposed to, actively infected with, or recovered from COVID-19. A freely available public database, intended as a resource for researchers studying the immune response to SARS-CoV-2, is where the repertoires were released. Samples were obtained from the ongoing ImmuneRACE study (first 160 participants) and from 1,254 subjects provided by 6 global collaborators. The sample metadata nearly always contained a de-identified subject ID, COVID-19 status, age in years and sex. Where available, HLA class I and class II types were taken from metadata supplied by the sample provider and were not determined by assay-based typing.

What the research found in general, with its limitations: The amount of clinical and demographic metadata varied by source and participant and was provided uncurated.

From the cysteine through the phenylalanine, the CDR3 covers 15 amino acids. Only the CDR3 DNA stays, 45 bases, in frame from base 1. The germline V gene encodes CDR1 SGHRS and CDR2 YFSETQ. At the junction V is shortened by 4 bases and J by 4 bases; bases outside the gene matches: 6. TCRbeta CDR3 regions were amplified from genomic DNA by means of the immunoSEQ Assay, a bias-controlled multiplex PCR. On the authors' methods: Within the assay, amplification of reference gene primers was used to estimate how many nucleated cells each sample contained. To quantify the absolute abundance of each unique TCRbeta CDR3 rearrangement, sequence reads were collapsed and filtered. For each sample, productive Simpson clonality was calculated as the square root of Simpson's diversity index over productive rearrangements. Sourced from immuneACCESS, this table was stored by TCRdb with only in-frame sequences that have V and J called. A share of the clones is absent; for the studies checked, an unresolved V gene accounts for under half, and the remainder has no known explanation. The V and J calls and clone size come from that table; D and trimming were worked out from the DNA. The table for this sample lists about 200,000 clones; 83% of them were counted only once. The ten largest account for nearly 5% of the sample.

Participants in the prospective study were enrolled through a virtual design, were aged 18 to 89 years, and lived in 24 United States geographic areas. To assign participants to cohorts, the prospective study relied on clinical history that participants themselves reported in a screening survey and a study questionnaire. Exposed participants had been in contact, within 2 weeks of entering the study, with a person who had a PCR-confirmed or clinician-diagnosed case of COVID-19. Mobile phlebotomists in the prospective study collected whole blood, serum and a nasopharyngeal or oropharyngeal swab from every participant. Additional blood draws and questionnaires over an approximately two-month period could optionally be provided by prospective study participants. Before DNA extraction, prospective study blood samples were shipped either frozen or at room temperature. A word on this clone: The specificity of this receptor is unknown. No much larger clonotype is one base removed from it; base qualities were not supplied.

The V and J segments used are TRBV5-1 and TRBJ2-7, and TRBD2 matches 12 of the central bases. The source material was PBMCs or T cells enriched from blood (not recorded which). This TCR came from a woman between 45 and 65 years old who had been exposed to COVID-19. The bases read TGCGCCAGCAGCCCTAGACTAGCGGGGGAATACGAGCAGTACTTC. It translates as CASSPRLAGEYEQYF.